This passage covers 7 T cell receptor beta chains from one sample sequenced in a study of post-analysis software for immune sequencing data. Study-level results: Comparison of patients with controls showed four or five TRBV segments more frequent in patients, TRBV5-6, TRBV5-1 and TRBV20-1 among them.

No antigen is known for these receptors. The library was made from cDNA and included unique molecular identifiers. TCRdb re-derived calls from the PCR reads in MiXCR, one entry per CDR3 protein. The repertoire holds about 770,000 distinct CDR3 sequences, with about half as singletons. The sequencing input was blood. The receptor set was obtained from a girl aged 10-17 years with multiple sclerosis.

The V and J genes are TRBV7-9 and TRBJ1-4, with 11 positions matching TRBD1. Trimming removed 4 bases from V and 3 bases from J; junction bases left unmatched: 4. Germline CDR1 SEHNR, CDR2 FQNEAQ (reference sequence). The CDR3 is made up of 16 amino acids. CDR3 coding DNA: TGTGCCAGCAGCTCCGGACAGGGGGCGTCTAATGAAAAACTGTTTTTT. It codes for CASSSGQGASNEKLFF.

This chain uses TRBV14 with TRBJ2-7; D gene ambiguous. V shed 6 bases and J shed 10 bases, with 22 bases lying between them. This CDR3 region has 14 residues. Germline V gene data show CDR1 as SGHDN and CDR2 as FVKESK. The CDR3 reads CASRLQKNQEIQYF. The DNA for the CDR3 is TGTGCCAGCAGGCTTCAGAAGAACCAAGAGATCCAGTACTTC.

The chain recombines TRBV4-1 with TRBJ1-2; 8 positions match TRBD1. Germline CDR1 MGHRA, CDR2 YSYEKL. J lost 4 bases, V lost 0 bases, and 4 bases had no gene match. The CDR3 is 15 amino acids. The CDR3 DNA follows: TGCGCCAGCAGCCAAGAGGGTGGGACAGGCTATGGCTACACCTTC. As protein: CASSQEGGTGYGYTF.

Worth noting for this clonotype: As the CDR3 is not closed by the conserved phenylalanine or tryptophan, this likely results from a read error. The chain employs TRBV5-1 and TRBJ2-1, with 7 bases matching TRBD2. V gave up 4 bases and J gave up 6 bases; unmatched junction bases: 1. This CDR3 is built from 12 residues. Germline CDR1 and CDR2: SGHRS and YFSETQ. The CDR3 spells CASSSGANEQFV. As DNA, the CDR3 is TGCGCCAGCAGCAGCGGGGCCAATGAGCAGTTCGTC.

This clonotype was found once. In DNA form, the CDR3 reads TGTGCCACCAGTGATTTTGGCCTAGGTACGCAGTATTTT. It is translated as CATSDFGLGTQYF. V is TRBV24-1 and J is TRBJ2-3; D is unresolved. Trimming took 1 base from V and 8 from J, leaving 9 bases between them. Germline CDR1 and CDR2: KGHDR and SFDVKD. The CDR3 covers 13 residues.

The chain joins TRBV20-1 to TRBJ2-1, with 8 nucleotides matching TRBD2. CDR3 size: 15 residues. The V gene's germline CDR1 is DFQATT and CDR2 SNEGSKA (reference sequence). V trimming: 1 base; J trimming: 5 bases; junction bases outside the gene matches: 7. The chain's CDR3 is CSARGRLAPNNEQFF. DNA for the CDR3: TGCAGTGCTAGAGGCCGACTAGCGCCAAACAATGAGCAGTTCTTC.

The chain joins TRBV12-3 or TRBV12-4 to TRBJ2-4, with D tentatively TRBD1 (6 bases). This CDR3 has 15 residues. Trimming removed 5 bases at V and 1 base at J, with 12 bases between. The CDR3 nucleotides are TGTGCCAGCAGTAACAGGGCGGTGGCCAAAAACATTCAGTACTTC. Its protein is CASSNRAVAKNIQYF.